The clone carrying this TCR beta chain has more than one count but fewer than ten. The antigen is undetermined. Preparation of TCR beta libraries was done by quantitative 5'-RACE with molecular barcodes. TCRdb re-called the 5' RACE reads with MiXCR, one entry per CDR3 protein. This sample has some 840,000 distinct CDR3 sequences, with approximately 12% found just once. These data come from a study of CD8 T cells in ankylosing spondylitis. Study findings and constraints: A TCR beta motif made of several highly homologous variants seemed typical of ankylosing spondylitis blood.

Trimming took 4 bases from V and 3 from J, leaving 14 bases between them. CDR1 and CDR2 (germline): SGHRS, YFSETQ. This CDR3 is built from 15 residues. V gene TRBV5-1 combines with J gene TRBJ2-1, with D perhaps TRBD1 or TRBD2 (7 bases each). The sequence was obtained from a male donor with ankylosing spondylitis. The material sequenced was blood, either unsorted or a sorted T cell fraction (not recorded which). CDR3: CASSAGDRIYNEQFF. In DNA, the CDR3 is TGCGCCAGCAGCGCGGGGGACAGAATCTACAATGAGCAGTTCTTC.